Listed below are T cell receptor beta chains from one sample, sequenced in a study of T cells in Graves' hyperthyroidism and ophthalmopathy. One entry per CDR3 protein, called by TCRdb with MiXCR from the multiplex PCR reads. Of approximately 630,000 distinct CDR3 sequences detected, around 15% appear once; the ten largest clones hold over 3.5%. The sample was blood. The receptor set was obtained from a woman aged 25 to 39 with Graves' hyperthyroidism. CDR3s include the opening cysteine and the closing phenylalanine or tryptophan. A D gene is named only where the DNA matches it firmly. Size tells how often a clone was seen (once, few, many) or the class of an expanded clone, and some rows leave it out.

D gene	J gene	V gene	clone size	CDR3 DNA	CDR3 protein
-	TRBJ2-1	TRBV24-1	-	TGTGCCACCAGTGATTTGGGGCGGGACTACAATGAGCAGTTCTTC	CATSDLGRDYNEQFF
TRBD1	TRBJ1-2	TRBV18	few	TGTGCCAGCTCACCACTCGACTCAGGGGGCGGCTACACCTTC	CASSPLDSGGGYTF
-	TRBJ1-3	TRBV3-1	few	TGTGCCAGCAGCCAAAGGGGGATGGGGTCAGGAAACACCATATATTTT	CASSQRGMGSGNTIYF
-	TRBJ2-5	TRBV28	many	TGTGCCAGCAGTACCCCACCGGGGACCCAGTACTTC	CASSTPPGTQYF
-	TRBJ1-1	TRBV6-1	many	TGTGCCAGCAGTGCTGCAGTCGCCACTGAAGCTTTCTTT	CASSAAVATEAFF
-	TRBJ2-1	TRBV24-1	-	TGTGCCACCAGTGATTCATCTCGCCAATCCCGGGGGCAGTTCTTC	CATSDSSRQSRGQFF
TRBD2	TRBJ2-1	TRBV6-1	many	TGTGCCAGCAGCCTTGGGACTAGCGCGAGGGGGTTGAATGAGCAGTTCTTC	CASSLGTSARGLNEQFF
-	TRBJ1-2	TRBV5-1	many	TGCGCCAGCAGCTCCTCAGGGAGGTTCGGCTACACCTTC	CASSSSGRFGYTF
TRBD2	TRBJ2-2	TRBV5-1	-	TGCGCCAGCAGCTCGACTAGCGGGGGGCGGTACACCGGGGAGCTGTTTTTT	CASSSTSGGRYTGELFF
-	TRBJ2-3	TRBV7-2	many	TGTGCCAGCAGCATCCAACCAACGTCGGGCACAGATACGCAGTATTTT	CASSIQPTSGTDTQYF
-	TRBJ1-1	TRBV7-9	few	TGTGCCAGCAGCTTATATCCCTTCACTGGGGCTGAAGCTTTCTTT	CASSLYPFTGAEAFF
TRBD1	TRBJ2-3	TRBV24-1	few	TGTGCCACCTCCAGACAGGGGGTTGCGGATACGCAGTATTTT	CATSRQGVADTQYF
-	TRBJ2-1	TRBV7-3	few	TGTGCCAGCAGCTTACTCGGACCGGGGGACGGAGAGCAGTTCTTC	CASSLLGPGDGEQFF
-	TRBJ2-3	TRBV11-1	many	TGTGCCAGCAGCCCAGCCTCTACAGGGCTTACGCAGTATTTT	CASSPASTGLTQYF
-	TRBJ2-7	TRBV7-9	-	TGTGCCAGCGGGATTGGGGGAGAGCAGTACTTC	CASGIGGEQYF
TRBD1	TRBJ1-1	TRBV28	many	TGTGCCAGCAGTACAGGGGGGGTGAACACTGAAGCTTTCTTT	CASSTGGVNTEAFF
-	TRBJ2-3	TRBV20-1	few	TGCAGTGCTTCCGGGACTCCAAGCACAGATACGCAGTATTTT	CSASGTPSTDTQYF
TRBD1	TRBJ1-4	TRBV28	-	TGTGCCAGCAGTTCCTCCGGCCCGGGACAGCGAAATGAAAAACTGTTTTTT	CASSSSGPGQRNEKLFF
TRBD1	TRBJ2-7	TRBV19	-	TGTGCCAGTAGTATTTCACAGGGACAGGTCGCCTACGAGCAGTACTTC	CASSISQGQVAYEQYF
-	TRBJ2-7	TRBV5-6	few	TGTGCCAGCAGCTCTGAAACAGAAAACTCGATCGGCGAGCAGTACTTC	CASSSETENSIGEQYF
TRBD2	TRBJ2-7	TRBV6-2/TRBV6-3	many	TGTGCCAGCAGTTACGCCCTAGCGGGAGGCTCCTACGAGCAGTACTTC	CASSYALAGGSYEQYF
-	TRBJ1-1	TRBV6-1	many	TGTGCCAGCAGTGAAGATGAGTATTCTCACATGAACACTGAAGCTTTCTTT	CASSEDEYSHMNTEAFF
TRBD2	TRBJ2-7	TRBV20-1	many	TGCAGTGCTAGAGACGGGGGGGGGGCCTTCGGAGGAGCGCAGTACTTC	CSARDGGGAFGGAQYF
-	TRBJ1-1	TRBV6-1	many	TGTGCCAGCAGTGAAGTATGGGTGGAGAGCACTGAAGCTTTCTTT	CASSEVWVESTEAFF
-	TRBJ1-1	TRBV4-3	few	TGCGCCAGCAGCAAATACACGAACACTGAGGCTTTCTTT	CASSKYTNTEAFF
-	TRBJ2-7	TRBV28	-	TGTGCCAGCGCTTCGCAGGGTCCGCTTTCCTACGAGCAGTACTTC	CASASQGPLSYEQYF
TRBD2	TRBJ2-1	TRBV7-3	many	TGTGCCAGCAGCACCAACTTCCCGGCGGGAGGGCTGAAGAATGAGCAGTTCTTC	CASSTNFPAGGLKNEQFF
-	TRBJ2-7	TRBV28	many	TGTGCCAGCAGTTTCGGCCTAGCAAGAACCTACGAGCAGTACTTC	CASSFGLARTYEQYF
TRBD1	TRBJ2-5	TRBV7-8	many	TGTGCCAGCAGCCCCCGACAGGGGGACCTCGAGACCCAGTACTTC	CASSPRQGDLETQYF
-	TRBJ2-1	TRBV7-8	many	TGTGCCAGCAGCGTTCGGACTCACTACAATGAGCAGTTCTTC	CASSVRTHYNEQFF
TRBD2	TRBJ2-1	TRBV2	-	TGTGCCAGCAGGATTGTGGCCGGGACTAGCGGGAGAGAGCAGTTCTTC	CASRIVAGTSGREQFF
TRBD2	TRBJ2-7	TRBV11-3	-	TGTGCCAGCAGCAAAGGGCCAGCGGGGTACTCCTACGAGCAGTACTTC	CASSKGPAGYSYEQYF
-	TRBJ2-5	TRBV28	many	TGTGCCAGCAGTCCGGGAGTGCCCCAAGAGACCCAGTACTTC	CASSPGVPQETQYF
-	TRBJ1-6	TRBV5-1	many	TGCGCCAGCAGCCCAAGACCGGACGGATCTAATTCACCCCTCCACTTT	CASSPRPDGSNSPLHF
TRBD2	TRBJ2-1	TRBV20-1	many	TGCAGTGCTAGAGACCCGGGACTAGCGAATGAGCAGTTCTTC	CSARDPGLANEQFF
-	TRBJ1-2	TRBV6-4	-	TGTGCCAGCAGTGACGGGCAGGGGCGCGGCTACACCTTC	CASSDGQGRGYTF
TRBD2	TRBJ2-7	TRBV28	many	TGTGCCAGCAGGTTGGGACTAGCGGGCGAGCAGTACTTC	CASRLGLAGEQYF
TRBD2	TRBJ2-5	TRBV5-5	few	TGTGCCAGCAGCGGGGCCGGGGGGCAAGAGACCCAGTACTTC	CASSGAGGQETQYF
TRBD2	TRBJ2-1	TRBV20-1	many	TGCAGTGCTATTAGGACTAGCGTGGGTGAGCAGTTCTTC	CSAIRTSVGEQFF
-	TRBJ2-1	TRBV12-3/TRBV12-4	-	TGTGCCAGCAGTTTGATAGGGGACCAAGGGAATGAGCAGTTCTTC	CASSLIGDQGNEQFF
-	TRBJ1-2	TRBV27	many	TGTGCCAGCCGCGAGGGGGGGGCCTTGTTTGGCTACACCTTC	CASREGGALFGYTF
-	TRBJ2-3	TRBV5-1	few	TGTGCCAGCAGCGAGGGAATAATTGTCACAGATACGCAGTATTTT	CASSEGIIVTDTQYF
-	TRBJ2-1	TRBV12-3/TRBV12-4	many	TGTGCCAGCAGTTTATGGCAGTACAATGAGCAGTTCTTC	CASSLWQYNEQFF
TRBD1	TRBJ2-7	TRBV28	many	TGTGCCAGTCGAACCGGGACAGGGTTCTACGAGCAGTACTTC	CASRTGTGFYEQYF
-	TRBJ1-6	TRBV7-8	few	TGTGCCAGCAGCTTTAGGGAGCGAAATTCACCCCTCCACTTT	CASSFRERNSPLHF
-	TRBJ2-7	TRBV18	few	TGTGCCAGCTCACCAGGATGGGTTGCCGAGCAGTACTTC	CASSPGWVAEQYF
-	TRBJ1-6	TRBV28	many	TGTGCCAGCACCCTCGATCGAGGGCAGAATTCACCCCTCCACTTT	CASTLDRGQNSPLHF